The next 16 T cell receptor beta chains were all read from a single sample in a study of blood T cell repertoires in COVID-19. TCRdb's table, derived via immunoSEQ multiplex PCR, lists solely in-frame clones and lacks some. The sample consists of under 200,000 clones, 80% of them appearing once. Sequenced: peripheral blood. These TCRs come from a man between 70 and 80 years old with active or convalescent COVID-19.

J is TRBJ1-6 and V is TRBV6-6; D not resolved. CDR3 length: 13 residues. Germline-derived CDR1 and CDR2 are MNHNY and SVGAGI (reference sequence). The V and J ends lost 9 bases and 0 bases respectively, with 6 bases between them. The CDR3 sequence: CASRVSYNSPLHF. The CDR3 DNA follows: TGTGCCAGTCGGGTCTCCTATAATTCACCCCTCCACTTT.

This chain links TRBV4-1 with TRBJ2-7; 8 nucleotides agree with TRBD2. The length of the CDR3 is 16 residues. Germline V gives CDR1 MGHRA, CDR2 YSYEKL. The J segment lost 1 base and the V segment lost 0 bases, leaving 5 bases of the junction unmatched. The CDR3 sequence is CASSQEVRGGSYEQYF. In DNA, the CDR3 is TGCGCCAGCAGCCAAGAGGTCCGGGGGGGTTCCTACGAGCAGTACTTC.

This clone is a singleton in its sample. The chain has TRBV19 and TRBJ2-7; D call uncertain. Trimming removed 8 bases at V and 0 bases at J, with 8 bases between. This CDR3 has 12 amino acids. Germline values: CDR1 LNHDA, CDR2 SQIVND (reference sequence). The CDR3 loop reads CASRSVSYEQYF. CDR3 nucleotide sequence: TGTGCCAGTCGATCAGTCTCCTACGAGCAGTACTTC.

The chain joins TRBV18 to TRBJ1-1; D is undetermined. With 0 bases removed from V and 6 bases from J, the gap between germline ends came to 8 bases. CDR3 length: 13 residues. CDR1 is KGHSH and CDR2 is LQKENI in the germline V gene. This CDR3 reads CASSPPPRAEAFF. DNA for the CDR3: TGTGCCAGCTCACCACCGCCGAGGGCTGAAGCTTTCTTT.

This chain uses TRBV18 with TRBJ1-5, with TRBD1 identical over 8 bases. This CDR3 is built from 17 residues. Germline CDR1 reads KGHSH; CDR2 reads LQKENI. V lost 3 bases to trimming and J lost 2 bases; unmatched junction nucleotides: 9. The CDR3 is CASSPAQPGQGNQPQHF. The DNA for the CDR3 is TGTGCCAGCTCACCCGCACAACCGGGACAGGGCAATCAGCCCCAGCATTTT.

CDR3 region: CASSLARQGYEQYF. In DNA form, the CDR3 reads TGCGCCAGCAGCTTGGCCCGACAGGGCTACGAGCAGTACTTC. The V gene is TRBV5-1, the J gene TRBJ2-7; 7 nucleotides align to TRBD1. This CDR3 is built from 14 residues. Per germline, CDR1 SGHRS and CDR2 YFSETQ. The J segment lost 3 bases and the V segment lost 0 bases, leaving 3 bases of the junction unmatched.

The rearrangement joins TRBV9 to TRBJ2-3; no firm D call. V shed 0 bases and J shed 6 bases, with 14 bases lying between them. The germline V gene encodes CDR1 SGDLS and CDR2 YYNGEE. The CDR3 covers 15 residues. The CDR3 bases are TGTGCCAGCAGCGTAGGTTCCGAAGCTTCGGATACGCAGTATTTT. As protein: CASSVGSEASDTQYF.

The rearrangement uses TRBV7-2 and TRBJ2-1, with no clear D. Germline assignment: CDR1 SGHTA and CDR2 FQGNSA. The CDR3 extends over 15 amino acids. Trimming shortened V by 2 bases and J by 0 bases, and 8 bases separated the two germline ends. The CDR3 DNA sequence: TGTGCCAGCAGCTTACAACAGAGCTCCTACAATGAGCAGTTCTTC. It translates to CASSLQQSSYNEQFF.

J is TRBJ2-3 and V is TRBV14; 8 bases match TRBD2. The germline V gene encodes CDR1 SGHDN and CDR2 FVKESK. The CDR3 extends over 16 amino acids. J lost 2 bases, V lost 1 base, and 5 bases had no gene match. The CDR3 protein is CASSQVGGDPTDTQYF. CDR3 nucleotide sequence: TGTGCCAGCAGCCAAGTCGGGGGGGATCCCACAGATACGCAGTATTTT.

The chain recombines TRBV30 with TRBJ2-1; no clear D. Trimming took off 1 base at V and 3 bases at J, with 10 bases between the two ends. The germline gives CDR1 GTSNPN, CDR2 SVGIG (reference sequence). This CDR3 spans 14 amino acids. The CDR3 nucleotides read TGTGCCTGGAGTGACCCACCAGGCTACAATGAGCAGTTCTTC. Encoded protein: CAWSDPPGYNEQFF.

The CDR3 coding sequence is TGTGCCAGCAGCCCAAGTGGGACAGCCGACAATGAGCAGTTCTTC. This codes for CASSPSGTADNEQFF. The chain joins TRBV9 to TRBJ2-1, with 7 bases identical to TRBD1. The CDR3 covers 15 residues. Germline CDR1 reads SGDLS; CDR2 reads YYNGEE. V gave up 4 bases and J gave up 5 bases; unmatched junction bases: 9.

This clone occurred a few times. This sequence joins TRBV5-1 and TRBJ2-7; 8 nucleotides align to TRBD2. Trimming at V came to 0 bases and at J to 2 bases, leaving 7 bases not matched to a gene. Germline CDR1 is SGHRS and CDR2 is YFSETQ. The CDR3 contains 16 residues. CDR3: CASSLDPGGATYEQYF. CDR3 in DNA: TGCGCCAGCAGCTTGGACCCGGGGGGGGCCACCTACGAGCAGTACTTC.

The chain couples TRBV4-2 to TRBJ1-1; D gene unclear. Trimming took off 0 bases at V and 4 bases at J, with 9 bases between the two ends. This CDR3 is 14 amino acids long. Per the germline V gene, CDR1 is LGHNA and CDR2 is YNFKEQ. CDR3 amino acids: CASSQERSSTEAFF. In DNA, the CDR3 is TGTGCCAGCAGCCAAGAAAGATCGAGCACTGAAGCTTTCTTT.

V usage is TRBV12-5 and J usage is TRBJ2-2; D uncertain. This CDR3 is built from 15 residues. V was pared by 5 bases and J by 4 bases, with 14 bases between. The germline V gene has CDR1 LGHNT and CDR2 FRNRAP. The CDR3 DNA reads as TGTGCTAGTGGTGTAGGATGGGCCCCCACCGGGGAGCTGTTTTTT. This translates into CASGVGWAPTGELFF.

V usage is TRBV30 and J usage is TRBJ1-6; D may be TRBD1 (5 bases). The CDR3 contains 13 residues. Between the trimmed V and J ends, which lost 0 bases and 13 bases, there was a span of 13 bases. The germline CDR1 and CDR2 sequences are GTSNPN and SVGIG (reference sequence). CDR3 sequence reads: CAWSVAGRNPLHF. The CDR3 bases are TGTGCCTGGAGTGTCGCAGGGAGGAACCCCCTCCACTTT.

This clone was seen more than once but under ten times. The chain links TRBV6-5 to TRBJ2-5, with D possibly TRBD2 on 5 matching bases. The V end was cut by 0 bases, the J end by 2 bases, with 10 bases between. The germline CDR1 and CDR2 sequences are MNHEY and SVGAGI. This CDR3 is built from 15 residues. The CDR3 sequence is CASSYSGVSQETQYF. The CDR3 DNA follows: TGTGCCAGCAGTTACTCCGGGGTATCTCAAGAGACCCAGTACTTC.